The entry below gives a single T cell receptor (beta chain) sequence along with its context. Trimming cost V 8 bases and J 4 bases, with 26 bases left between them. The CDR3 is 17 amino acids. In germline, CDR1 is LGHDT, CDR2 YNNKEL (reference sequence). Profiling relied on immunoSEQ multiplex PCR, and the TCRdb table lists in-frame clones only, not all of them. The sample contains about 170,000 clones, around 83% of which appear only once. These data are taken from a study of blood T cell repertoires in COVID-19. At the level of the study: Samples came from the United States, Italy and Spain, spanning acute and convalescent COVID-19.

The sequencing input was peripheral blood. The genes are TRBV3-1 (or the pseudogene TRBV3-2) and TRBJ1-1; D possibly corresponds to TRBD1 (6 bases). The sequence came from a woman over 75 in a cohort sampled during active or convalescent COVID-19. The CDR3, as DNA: TGTGCCAGCTCCATGGACGGGGGGCTGGGTTTGAGCACTGAAGCTTTCTTT. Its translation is CASSMDGGLGLSTEAFF.